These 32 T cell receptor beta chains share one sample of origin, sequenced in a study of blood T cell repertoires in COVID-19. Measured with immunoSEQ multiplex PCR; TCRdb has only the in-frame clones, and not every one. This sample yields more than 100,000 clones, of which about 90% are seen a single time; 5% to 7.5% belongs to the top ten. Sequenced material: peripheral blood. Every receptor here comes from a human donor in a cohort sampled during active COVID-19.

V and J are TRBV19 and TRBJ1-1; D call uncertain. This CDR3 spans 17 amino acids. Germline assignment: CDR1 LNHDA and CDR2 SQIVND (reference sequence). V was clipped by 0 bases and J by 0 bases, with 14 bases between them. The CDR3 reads CASSIDLEPPVNTEAFF. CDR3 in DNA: TGTGCCAGTAGTATAGATCTGGAGCCCCCAGTGAACACTGAAGCTTTCTTT.

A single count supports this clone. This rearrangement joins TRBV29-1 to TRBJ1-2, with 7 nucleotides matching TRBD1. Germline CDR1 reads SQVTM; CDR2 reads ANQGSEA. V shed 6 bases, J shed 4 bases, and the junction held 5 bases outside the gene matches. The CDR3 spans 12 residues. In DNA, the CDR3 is TGCAGCGTGTTCGGACAGGCCTATGGCTACACCTTC. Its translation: CSVFGQAYGYTF.

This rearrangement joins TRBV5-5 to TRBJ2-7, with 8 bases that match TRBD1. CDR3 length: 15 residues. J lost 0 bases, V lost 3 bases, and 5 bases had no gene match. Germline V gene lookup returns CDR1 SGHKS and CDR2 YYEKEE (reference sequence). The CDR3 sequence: CASSSRTGTSYEQYF. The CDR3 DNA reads TGTGCCAGCAGCTCCAGGACAGGGACCTCCTACGAGCAGTACTTC.

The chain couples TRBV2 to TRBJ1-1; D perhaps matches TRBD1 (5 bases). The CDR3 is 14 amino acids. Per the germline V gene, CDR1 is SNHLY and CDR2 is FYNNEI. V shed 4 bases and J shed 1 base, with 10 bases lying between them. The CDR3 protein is CASSVWQGNTEAFF. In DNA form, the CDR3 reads TGTGCCAGCAGTGTTTGGCAGGGGAACACTGAAGCTTTCTTT.

In nucleotides, the CDR3 is TGTGCCAGCAGTTTTTACGACACGGCCTACGAGCAGTACTTC. Translated, it gives CASSFYDTAYEQYF. The chain has TRBV6-2 or TRBV6-3 and TRBJ2-7, with D uncertain. The CDR3 has 14 residues. With 4 bases removed from V and 2 bases from J, the gap between germline ends came to 12 bases. The germline gives CDR1 MNHEY, CDR2 SVGEGT.

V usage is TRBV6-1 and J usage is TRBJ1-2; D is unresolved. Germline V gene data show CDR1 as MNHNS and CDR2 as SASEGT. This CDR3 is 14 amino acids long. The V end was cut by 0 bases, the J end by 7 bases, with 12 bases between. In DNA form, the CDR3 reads TGTGCCAGCAGTGAAGCAGGAGGGAGAGGTGGCTACACCTTC. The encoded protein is CASSEAGGRGGYTF.

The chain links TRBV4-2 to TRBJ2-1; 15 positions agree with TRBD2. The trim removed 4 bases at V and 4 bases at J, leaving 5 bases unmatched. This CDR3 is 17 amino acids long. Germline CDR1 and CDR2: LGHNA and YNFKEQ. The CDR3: CASSPWTSGGEYNEQFF. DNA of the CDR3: TGTGCCAGCAGCCCTTGGACTAGCGGGGGGGAGTACAATGAGCAGTTCTTC.

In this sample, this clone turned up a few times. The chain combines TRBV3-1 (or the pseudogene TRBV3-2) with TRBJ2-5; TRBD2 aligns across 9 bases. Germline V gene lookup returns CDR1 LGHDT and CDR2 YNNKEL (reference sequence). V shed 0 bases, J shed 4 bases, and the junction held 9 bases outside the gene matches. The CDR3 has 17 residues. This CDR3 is CASSQDFGGGARETQYF. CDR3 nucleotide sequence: TGTGCCAGCAGCCAAGACTTTGGCGGGGGGGCCCGAGAGACCCAGTACTTC.

The CDR3 sequence is CASSLGLSMNTEAFF. CDR3 DNA sequence: TGTGCCAGCTCACTTGGCCTCTCCATGAACACTGAAGCTTTCTTT. This chain links TRBV18 with TRBJ1-1; no clear D. The CDR3 is made up of 15 amino acids. The germline gives CDR1 KGHSH, CDR2 LQKENI. V dropped 4 bases and J dropped 0 bases, with 12 bases sitting between them.

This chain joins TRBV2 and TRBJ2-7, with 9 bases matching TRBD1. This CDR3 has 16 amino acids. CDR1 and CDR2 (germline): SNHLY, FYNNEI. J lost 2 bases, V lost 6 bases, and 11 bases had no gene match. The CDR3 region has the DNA TGTGCCAGCAGCTACCAAAAGGACAGGGGTCCCTACGAGCAGTACTTC. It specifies CASSYQKDRGPYEQYF. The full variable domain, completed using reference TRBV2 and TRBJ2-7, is EPEVTQTPSHQVTQMGQEVILRCVPISNHLYFYWYRQILGQKVEFLVSFYNNEISEKSEIFDDQFSVERPDGSNFTLKIRSTKLEDSAMYFCASSYQKDRGPYEQYFGPGTRLTVT.

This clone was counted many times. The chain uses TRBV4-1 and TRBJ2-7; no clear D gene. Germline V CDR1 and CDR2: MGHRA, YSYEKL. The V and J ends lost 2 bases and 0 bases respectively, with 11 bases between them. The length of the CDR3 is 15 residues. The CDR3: CASSQYATHSYEQYF. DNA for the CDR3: TGCGCCAGCAGCCAATACGCGACACACTCCTACGAGCAGTACTTC.

The CDR3 loop reads CASSVAPWAGSGAQYF. CDR3 DNA: TGTGCCAGCAGCGTAGCTCCTTGGGCAGGGAGCGGGGCCCAGTACTTC. This chain connects TRBV9 to TRBJ2-5; 7 bases are shared with TRBD2. Germline loops: CDR1 SGDLS, CDR2 YYNGEE. The ends lost 0 bases at V and 9 bases at J; junction bases unmatched: 14. The CDR3 runs 16 residues.

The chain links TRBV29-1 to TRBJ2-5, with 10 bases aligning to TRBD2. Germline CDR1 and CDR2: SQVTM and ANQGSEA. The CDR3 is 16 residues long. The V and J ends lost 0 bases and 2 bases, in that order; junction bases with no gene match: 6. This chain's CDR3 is CSVEETSGSGQETQYF. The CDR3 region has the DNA TGCAGCGTTGAAGAGACTAGCGGGTCCGGGCAAGAGACCCAGTACTTC.

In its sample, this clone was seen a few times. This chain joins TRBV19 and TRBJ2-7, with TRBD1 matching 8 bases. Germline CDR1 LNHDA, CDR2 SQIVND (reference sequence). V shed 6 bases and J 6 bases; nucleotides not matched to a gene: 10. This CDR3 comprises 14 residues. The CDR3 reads CASRRGAGGGEQYF. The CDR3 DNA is TGTGCCAGTAGGCGTGGGGCAGGGGGCGGCGAGCAGTACTTC.

This CDR3 reads CASSFPSVNTEAFF. CDR3 DNA sequence: TGTGCCAGTAGTTTCCCATCGGTGAACACTGAAGCTTTCTTT. The gene calls are TRBV19 and TRBJ1-1; no clear D gene. CDR1 and CDR2 (germline): LNHDA, SQIVND (reference sequence). CDR3 length: 14 amino acids. With 5 bases removed from V and 0 bases from J, the gap between germline ends came to 10 bases.

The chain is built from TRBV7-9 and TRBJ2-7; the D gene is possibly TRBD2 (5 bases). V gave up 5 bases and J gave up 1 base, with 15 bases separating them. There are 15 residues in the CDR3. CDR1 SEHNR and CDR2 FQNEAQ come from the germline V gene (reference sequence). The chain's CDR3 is CASSQQAALSYEQYF. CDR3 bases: TGTGCCAGCAGCCAACAAGCGGCTTTGTCCTACGAGCAGTACTTC.

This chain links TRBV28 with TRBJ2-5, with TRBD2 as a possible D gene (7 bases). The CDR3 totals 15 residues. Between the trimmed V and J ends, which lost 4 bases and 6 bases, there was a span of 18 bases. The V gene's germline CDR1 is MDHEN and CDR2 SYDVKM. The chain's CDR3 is CASSWGGGRLQTQYF. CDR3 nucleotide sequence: TGTGCCAGCAGTTGGGGAGGGGGGCGTCTTCAGACCCAGTACTTC. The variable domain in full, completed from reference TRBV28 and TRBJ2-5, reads DVKVTQSSRYLVKRTGEKVFLECVQDMDHENMFWYRQDPGLGLRLIYFSYDVKMKEKGDIPEGYSVSREKKERFSLILESASTNQTSMYLCASSWGGGRLQTQYFGPGTRLLVL.

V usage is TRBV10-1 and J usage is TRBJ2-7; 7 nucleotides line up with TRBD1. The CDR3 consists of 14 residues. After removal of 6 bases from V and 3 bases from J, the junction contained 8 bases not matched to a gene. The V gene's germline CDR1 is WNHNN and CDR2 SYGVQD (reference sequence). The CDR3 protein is CASRADRDGYEQYF. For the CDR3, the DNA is TGCGCCAGCAGAGCAGACAGGGACGGCTACGAGCAGTACTTC.

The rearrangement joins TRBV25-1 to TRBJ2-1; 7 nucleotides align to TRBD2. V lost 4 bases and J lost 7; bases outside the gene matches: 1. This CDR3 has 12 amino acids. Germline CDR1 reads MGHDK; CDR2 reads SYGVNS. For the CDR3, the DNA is TGTGCCAGCAGTGTGGGAGGGAATGAGCAGTTCTTC. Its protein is CASSVGGNEQFF.

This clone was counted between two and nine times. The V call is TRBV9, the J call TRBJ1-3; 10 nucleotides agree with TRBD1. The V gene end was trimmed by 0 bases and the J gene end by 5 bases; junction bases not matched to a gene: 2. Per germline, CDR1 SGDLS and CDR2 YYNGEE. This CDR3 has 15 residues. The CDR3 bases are TGTGCCAGCAGCGTAGCCGACAGGGGGCGAAACACCATATATTTT. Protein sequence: CASSVADRGRNTIYF.

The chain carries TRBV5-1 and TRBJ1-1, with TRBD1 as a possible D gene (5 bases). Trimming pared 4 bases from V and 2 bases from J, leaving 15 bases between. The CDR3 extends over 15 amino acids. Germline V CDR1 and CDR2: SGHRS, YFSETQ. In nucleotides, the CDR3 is TGCGCCAGCAGCCAATCTCCGGGGGGAAACACTGAAGCTTTCTTT. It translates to CASSQSPGGNTEAFF.

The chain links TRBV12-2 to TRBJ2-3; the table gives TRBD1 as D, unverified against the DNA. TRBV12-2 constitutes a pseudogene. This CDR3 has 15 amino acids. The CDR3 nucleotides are TGTGCAAGTCGCCCCTCGACAGAAGTCACAGATACGCAGTATTTT. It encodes CASRPSTEVTDTQYF.

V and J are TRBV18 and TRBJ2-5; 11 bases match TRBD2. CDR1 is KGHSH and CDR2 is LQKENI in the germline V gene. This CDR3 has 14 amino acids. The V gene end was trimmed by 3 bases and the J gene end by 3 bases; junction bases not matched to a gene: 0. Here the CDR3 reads CASSPGLAEETQYF. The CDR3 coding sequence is TGTGCCAGCTCACCGGGACTAGCGGAAGAGACCCAGTACTTC.

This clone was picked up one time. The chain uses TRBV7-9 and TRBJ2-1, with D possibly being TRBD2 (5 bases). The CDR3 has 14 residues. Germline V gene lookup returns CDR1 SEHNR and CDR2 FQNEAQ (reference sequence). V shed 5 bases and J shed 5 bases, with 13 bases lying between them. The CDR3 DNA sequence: TGTGCCAGCAGCCCCTTGGGAGACGACAATGAGCAGTTCTTC. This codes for CASSPLGDDNEQFF.

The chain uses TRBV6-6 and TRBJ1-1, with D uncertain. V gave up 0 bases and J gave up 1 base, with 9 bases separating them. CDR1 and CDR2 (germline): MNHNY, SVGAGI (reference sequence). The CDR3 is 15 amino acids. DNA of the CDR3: TGTGCCAGCAGTTACTCGGGTTCGGGGAACACTGAAGCTTTCTTT. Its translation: CASSYSGSGNTEAFF.

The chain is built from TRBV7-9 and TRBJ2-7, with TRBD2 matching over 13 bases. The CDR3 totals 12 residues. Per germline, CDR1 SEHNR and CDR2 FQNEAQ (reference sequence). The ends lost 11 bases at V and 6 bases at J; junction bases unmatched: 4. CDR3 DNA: TGTGCCGGACTAGCGGGAGTCGGCGAGCAGTACTTC. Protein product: CAGLAGVGEQYF.

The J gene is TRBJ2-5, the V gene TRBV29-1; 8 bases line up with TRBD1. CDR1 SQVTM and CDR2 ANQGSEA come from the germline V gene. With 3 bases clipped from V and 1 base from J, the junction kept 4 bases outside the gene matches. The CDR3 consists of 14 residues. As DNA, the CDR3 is TGCAGCGTTGATGTGACAGGGGTCCAAGAGACCCAGTACTTC. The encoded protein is CSVDVTGVQETQYF.

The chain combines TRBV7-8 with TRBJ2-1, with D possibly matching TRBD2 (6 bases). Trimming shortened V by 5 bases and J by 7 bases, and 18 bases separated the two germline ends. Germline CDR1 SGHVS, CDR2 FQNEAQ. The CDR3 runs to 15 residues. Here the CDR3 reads CASSATQRALNEQFF. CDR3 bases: TGTGCCAGCAGCGCAACCCAGCGGGCCCTAAATGAGCAGTTCTTC.

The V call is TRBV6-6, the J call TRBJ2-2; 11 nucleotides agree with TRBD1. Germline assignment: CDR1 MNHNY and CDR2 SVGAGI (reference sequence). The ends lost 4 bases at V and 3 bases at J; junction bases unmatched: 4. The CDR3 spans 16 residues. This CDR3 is CASSSRTGGDTGELFF. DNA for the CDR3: TGTGCCAGCAGTTCCCGGACAGGGGGCGACACCGGGGAGCTGTTTTTT.

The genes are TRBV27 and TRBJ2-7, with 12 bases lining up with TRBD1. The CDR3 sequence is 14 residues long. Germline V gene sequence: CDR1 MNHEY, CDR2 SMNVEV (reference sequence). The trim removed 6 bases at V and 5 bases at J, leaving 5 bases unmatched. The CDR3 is CASSVGQGAHEQYF. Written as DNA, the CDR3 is TGTGCCAGCAGCGTGGGACAGGGGGCGCACGAGCAGTACTTC.

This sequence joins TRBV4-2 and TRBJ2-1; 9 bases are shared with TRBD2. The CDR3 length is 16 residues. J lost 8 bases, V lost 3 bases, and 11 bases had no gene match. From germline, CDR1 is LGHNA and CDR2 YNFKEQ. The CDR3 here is CASSQSLAGGVYEQFF. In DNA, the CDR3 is TGTGCCAGCAGCCAGTCATTGGCGGGAGGGGTGTATGAGCAGTTCTTC.

This chain's CDR3 is CASSLRRDSQSTGELFF. CDR3 coding DNA: TGCGCCAGCAGCTTGCGCCGGGACAGCCAATCGACCGGGGAGCTGTTTTTT. The genes are TRBV5-1 and TRBJ2-2, with 7 bases lining up with TRBD1. The junction had 11 bases not matched to a gene; V was cut back by 1 base and J by 5 bases. The length of the CDR3 is 17 residues. In germline, CDR1 is SGHRS, CDR2 YFSETQ. The full variable domain, completed using reference TRBV5-1 and TRBJ2-2, is KAGVTQTPRYLIKTRGQQVTLSCSPISGHRSVSWYQQTPGQGLQFLFEYFSETQRNKGNFPGRFSGRQFSNSRSEMNVSTLELGDSALYLCASSLRRDSQSTGELFFGEGSRLTVL.